These 10 T cell receptor beta chains originate from one sample sequenced in a study of T cell repertoires in cytomegalovirus infection. TCRdb used MiXCR to reprocess the reads, holding one entry per CDR3 protein. The table has about 920,000 distinct CDR3 sequences, roughly 30% seen once. These receptors' targets are unknown. Sequences were derived from cultured CD8+ T cells from PBMCs, sampled from culture after CMV antigen stimulation. The receptors originated from a human donor in good health (CMV status not recorded). Some clones in this sample may be carry-over from other donors' samples.

This clonotype was observed a handful of times. At one of its ends the junction is not consistent with the germline gene, which may arise from a read error. This chain joins TRBV4-1 and TRBJ2-7, with 8 bases fitting TRBD1. The V gene's germline CDR1 is MGHRA and CDR2 YSYEKL. The CDR3 totals 15 residues. CDR3 amino acids: CASSQEKDRANEQYF. In nucleotides, the CDR3 is TGTGCCAGCAGCCAAGAGAAGGACAGGGCCAACGAGCAGTACTTC.

The chain links TRBV7-9 to TRBJ1-2; D may be TRBD1 (5 bases). With 6 bases removed from V and 4 bases from J, the gap between germline ends came to 24 bases. The CDR3 is made up of 17 amino acids. Germline values: CDR1 SEHNR, CDR2 FQNEAQ (reference sequence). In DNA form, the CDR3 reads TGTGCCAGCAGTTCCTCATCCCGGGACTCCAGGAGCTATGGCTACACCTTC. This encodes CASSSSSRDSRSYGYTF. Full variable domain (remainder filled in from reference TRBV7-9 and TRBJ1-2): DTGVSQNPRHKITKRGQNVTFRCDPISEHNRLYWYRQTLGQGPEFLTYFQNEAQLEKSRLLSDRFSAERPKGSFSTLEIQRTEQGDSAMYLCASSSSSRDSRSYGYTFGSGTRLTVV.

V usage is TRBV27 and J usage is TRBJ1-2; 7 bases fit TRBD1. Per germline, CDR1 MNHEY and CDR2 SMNVEV (reference sequence). V was clipped by 11 bases and J by 0 bases; unmatched bases: 3. The CDR3 runs 12 residues. The CDR3, as DNA: TGTGCCGGTACAGGGGCTAACTATGGCTACACCTTC. Amino acids: CAGTGANYGYTF.

The chain recombines TRBV10-3 with TRBJ2-5; either TRBD1 or TRBD2 may supply D (5 bases each). The CDR3 runs to 13 residues. V gave up 10 bases and J gave up 3 bases, with 15 bases separating them. Per the germline V gene, CDR1 is ENHRY and CDR2 is SYGVKD. CDR3 protein: CATLDGAKETQYF. The CDR3 DNA is TGTGCCACGCTGGACGGGGCAAAAGAGACCCAGTACTTC.

V gene TRBV7-9 combines with J gene TRBJ2-7; the D gene is possibly TRBD1 (6 bases). The germline V gene encodes CDR1 SEHNR and CDR2 FQNEAQ (reference sequence). The V end was cut by 3 bases, the J end by 5 bases, with 20 bases between. The CDR3 runs to 16 residues. This CDR3 reads CASSFAEGEKRHEQYV. The CDR3 DNA reads TGTGCCAGCAGCTTCGCTGAGGGGGAGAAGAGACACGAGCAGTACGTC.

The V call is TRBV12-5, the J call TRBJ1-5, with D tentatively TRBD1 (6 bases). This CDR3 contains 13 residues. Germline V gene lookup returns CDR1 LGHNT and CDR2 FRNRAP. V lost 7 bases to trimming and J lost 6 bases, with 13 bases between them. CDR3 sequence: CASATGGGQPQHF. In nucleotides, the CDR3 is TGTGCTAGTGCAACGGGGGGCGGTCAGCCCCAGCATTTT.

The sample holds many counts of this clonotype. The chain is built from TRBV7-6 and TRBJ2-7; D may be TRBD1 (6 bases). CDR1 is SGHVS and CDR2 is FNYEAQ in the germline V gene. V was clipped by 3 bases and J by 6 bases, with 18 bases between them. This CDR3 has 15 residues. In DNA, the CDR3 is TGTGCCAGCAGCTTCGTGGCAGGGGAAATTACCGAGCAGTACGTC. Protein product: CASSFVAGEITEQYV.

This chain connects TRBV24-1 to TRBJ2-7; 9 bases match TRBD2. The CDR3 spans 16 residues. Looked up from germline, CDR1 is KGHDR and CDR2 is SFDVKD. The J segment lost 3 bases and the V segment lost 4 bases, leaving 9 bases of the junction unmatched. The CDR3 sequence: CATSDLAGLIFYEQYF. The DNA of the CDR3 is TGTGCCACCAGTGACCTAGCGGGGCTGATATTCTACGAGCAGTACTTC.

The DNA for the CDR3 is TGTGCCAGCAGCTTAGCACCATTACCCCCCACAGATACGCAGTATTTT. Translation gives CASSLAPLPPTDTQYF. The genes are TRBV7-3 and TRBJ2-3; D not certain. Looked up from germline, CDR1 is SGHTA and CDR2 is FQGTGA. Trimming took off 2 bases at V and 2 bases at J, with 14 bases between the two ends. There are 16 residues in the CDR3.

The V and J genes are TRBV6-8 and TRBJ2-3; 8 bases line up with TRBD2. V lost 2 bases, J lost 5 bases, and 9 bases stayed unmatched. Germline CDR1 is MNHGY and CDR2 is SAAAGT. The CDR3 has 16 amino acids. CDR3 amino acids: CASSYEVAGFEDTQYF. DNA of the CDR3: TGTGCCAGCAGTTACGAGGTAGCGGGGTTTGAAGATACGCAGTATTTT.